Listed here are 27 T cell receptor beta chains from one sample, sequenced in a study of blood T cells in healthy people across ages. A sample-barcoded 5' primer and a J-beta primer mix were used in a second PCR of roughly 7 to 11 cycles. TCRdb analysed the 5' RACE reads with MiXCR anew, one entry per CDR3 protein. The table has approximately 2,000,000 distinct CDR3 sequences, about 39% seen once. The source material was blood. The receptors here all came from a human donor in good health.

V usage is TRBV3-1 and J usage is TRBJ2-5; D tentatively fits TRBD1 or TRBD2 (5 bases each). Germline loops: CDR1 LGHDT, CDR2 YNNKEL (reference sequence). V lost 0 bases and J 5 bases, leaving 13 bases between the germline ends. The CDR3 totals 15 residues. CDR3 DNA: TGTGCCAGCAGCCAAGATCGAATAGGGGACGAGACCCAGTACTTC. Its protein product is CASSQDRIGDETQYF.

The chain employs TRBV6-1 and TRBJ1-2; D is possibly TRBD1 (6 bases). Per germline, CDR1 MNHNS and CDR2 SASEGT. V lost 5 bases and J 8 bases, leaving 27 bases between the germline ends. This CDR3 comprises 17 residues. CDR3 protein: CASSRGGPGARAGGYTF. The CDR3 DNA sequence: TGTGCCAGCAGTCGGGGGGGACCGGGGGCCAGGGCTGGAGGCTACACCTTC.

This chain uses TRBV20-1 with TRBJ2-1; D perhaps matches TRBD1 (6 bases). The germline V and J ends were trimmed by 6 bases and 7 bases, with 19 bases remaining between them. Germline V lookup: CDR1 DFQATT, CDR2 SNEGSKA (reference sequence). This CDR3 spans 14 amino acids. CDR3 protein: CSAEKQGPRNEQFF. CDR3 in DNA: TGCAGTGCCGAAAAACAGGGACCCAGGAATGAGCAGTTCTTC.

The rearrangement joins TRBV3-1 to TRBJ2-3; 10 nucleotides match TRBD2. V lost 0 bases and J lost 4; bases outside the gene matches: 7. The CDR3 covers 17 residues. The germline V gene has CDR1 LGHDT and CDR2 YNNKEL (reference sequence). The CDR3 DNA reads as TGTGCCAGCAGCCAAGATCTACTAGCGGGGATGTCAGATACGCAGTATTTT. Translating it yields CASSQDLLAGMSDTQYF.

On this clonotype: One end of the junction is discordant with germline, which a read error may explain. The chain combines TRBV10-3 with TRBJ2-2; D is ambiguous. Looked up from germline, CDR1 is ENHRY and CDR2 is SYGVKD. The CDR3 is 13 amino acids. In DNA form, the CDR3 reads TGCGCCATCAGTGGATCTGGAGTCGGGGAGCTGTTTTTT. Amino acid sequence: CAISGSGVGELFF.

Only a few counts were recorded for this clonotype. V gene TRBV7-2 combines with J gene TRBJ1-2, with D hard to call. Germline V gives CDR1 SGHTA, CDR2 FQGNSA. V dropped 2 bases and J dropped 0 bases, with 10 bases sitting between them. This CDR3 is built from 15 residues. The CDR3 protein is CASSLKGYANYGYTF. In DNA form, the CDR3 reads TGTGCCAGCAGCTTAAAGGGATACGCTAACTATGGCTACACCTTC. The full variable domain, rest sourced from reference TRBV7-2 and TRBJ1-2, is GAGVSQSPSNKVTEKGKDVELRCDPISGHTALYWYRQSLGQGLEFLIYFQGNSAPDKSGLPSDRFSAERTGGSVSTLTIQRTQQEDSAVYLCASSLKGYANYGYTFGSGTRLTVV.

V usage is TRBV29-1 and J usage is TRBJ1-2; D may be TRBD1 (6 bases). Germline V CDR1 and CDR2: SQVTM, ANQGSEA. The germline V and J ends were trimmed by 4 bases and 8 bases, with 26 bases remaining between them. The CDR3 contains 16 residues. DNA of the CDR3: TGCAGCGTTGTTCTCCGGCCTCAGGGGCAAGCGTGGGGCTACACCTTC. This encodes CSVVLRPQGQAWGYTF.

The chain uses TRBV15 and TRBJ1-5; D unresolved. CDR3 length: 17 residues. Trimming took off 4 bases at V and 5 bases at J, with 21 bases between the two ends. Germline CDR1 LNHNV, CDR2 YYDKDF (reference sequence). The CDR3 region has the DNA TGTGCCACCAGCAAAGAGATAGGTCCGGGGTATCATCAGCCCCAGCATTTT. This codes for CATSKEIGPGYHQPQHF.

This chain joins TRBV12-3 or TRBV12-4 and TRBJ2-1; D gene ambiguous. The CDR3 is made up of 17 amino acids. The germline V and J ends were trimmed by 6 bases and 0 bases, with 18 bases remaining between them. This CDR3 is CASRPPPSRSSYNEQFF. The CDR3 coding sequence is TGTGCCAGCAGACCGCCCCCAAGTCGAAGCTCCTACAATGAGCAGTTCTTC.

The chain carries TRBV25-1 and TRBJ1-2; D not certain. V dropped 4 bases and J dropped 0 bases, with 12 bases sitting between them. The CDR3 extends over 15 amino acids. Germline V gene data show CDR1 as MGHDK and CDR2 as SYGVNS. CDR3 nucleotide sequence: TGTGCCAGCAGTGGAGGATGGGGTTCTAACTATGGCTACACCTTC. Its translation: CASSGGWGSNYGYTF.

The J gene is TRBJ1-5, the V gene TRBV2; the D is unclear. Trimming stripped 2 bases from V and 0 bases from J, with 5 bases between. Germline V gene lookup returns CDR1 SNHLY and CDR2 FYNNEI. This CDR3 has 14 amino acids. The CDR3 loop is CASSEFSSNQPQHF. DNA of the CDR3: TGTGCCAGCAGTGAATTCAGTAGCAATCAGCCCCAGCATTTT. Variable domain in full (rest from reference TRBV2 and TRBJ1-5): EPEVTQTPSHQVTQMGQEVILRCVPISNHLYFYWYRQILGQKVEFLVSFYNNEISEKSEIFDDQFSVERPDGSNFTLKIRSTKLEDSAMYFCASSEFSSNQPQHFGDGTRLSIL.

This clonotype was detected a few times. The chain has TRBV20-1 and TRBJ2-5, with a possible D match to TRBD1 (5 bases). CDR1 and CDR2 from the germline V gene are DFQATT and SNEGSKA (reference sequence). V lost 7 bases to trimming and J lost 4 bases, with 16 bases between them. The CDR3 is 13 residues long. Written as DNA, the CDR3 is TGCAGTGGAAACGCCAGGGTGCGAGAGACCCAGTACTTC. Translation: CSGNARVRETQYF.

The V and J genes are TRBV20-1 and TRBJ1-2, with D maybe TRBD1 (6 bases). Germline V gene sequence: CDR1 DFQATT, CDR2 SNEGSKA (reference sequence). The CDR3 spans 19 residues. V shed 6 bases and J shed 0 bases, with 29 bases lying between them. Here the CDR3 DNA reads TGCAGTGCCGCCCGGGAAATAGTAGGAGGGGGGCCAGCTAACTATGGCTACACCTTC. Translating it yields CSAAREIVGGGPANYGYTF.

On this clonotype itself: No DNA is shown, since the ends of the CDR3 on it are uncertain; the CDR3 is the one TCRdb lists. The V gene is TRBV29-1, the J gene TRBJ2-5. Germline lookup yields CDR1 SQVTM and CDR2 ANQGSEA. The CDR3 is 19 residues long, ends included. CDR3 region: CSVAGWVNGYTFGSGTQYF.

CDR3 DNA: TGCGCCAGCAGCCAAGCGTTCACCTCCCCGCAGGAGTACGAGCAGTACTTC. Translated: CASSQAFTSPQEYEQYF. The rearrangement links TRBV4-1 to TRBJ2-4; D unclear. The J call may be wrong; the DNA end is better matched by TRBJ2-7. This CDR3 comprises 17 residues. The germline gives CDR1 MGHRA, CDR2 YSYEKL.

The rearrangement joins TRBV7-9 to TRBJ2-3; no firm D call. The CDR3 is made up of 12 amino acids. V shed 3 bases and J shed 4 bases, with 5 bases lying between them. Per germline, CDR1 SEHNR and CDR2 FQNEAQ (reference sequence). In DNA form, the CDR3 reads TGTGCCAGCAGCTTTATGTCAGATACGCAGTATTTT. It yields the protein CASSFMSDTQYF.

The chain joins TRBV10-3 to TRBJ2-1, with D possibly matching TRBD2 (5 bases). Germline CDR1 ENHRY, CDR2 SYGVKD. V shed 7 bases and J shed 6 bases, with 10 bases lying between them. This CDR3 is built from 12 residues. CDR3 bases: TGTGCCATCAACCGAGGGTCCAATGAGCAGTTCTTC. Translated, it gives CAINRGSNEQFF.

This rearrangement joins TRBV2 to TRBJ2-1, with D possibly being TRBD1 (5 bases). Germline V gene data show CDR1 as SNHLY and CDR2 as FYNNEI. The V and J ends lost 3 bases and 9 bases respectively, with 12 bases between them. CDR3 length: 13 residues. In DNA, the CDR3 is TGTGCCAGCAGTGATAGACAGCCAAGTGAGCAGTTCTTC. This gives the protein CASSDRQPSEQFF.

The rearrangement uses TRBV9 and TRBJ1-2; D unresolved. The V end lost 6 bases, the J end lost 8 bases, and 17 bases lay between the germline ends. In germline, CDR1 is SGDLS, CDR2 YYNGEE. The CDR3 has 13 amino acids. CDR3 region: CASTEGQTGGYTF. CDR3 coding DNA: TGTGCCAGCACCGAGGGTCAGACCGGGGGCTACACCTTC.

The chain couples TRBV28 to TRBJ2-1; TRBD1 aligns across 7 bases. J gave up 5 bases and V 7 bases, and 11 bases lay outside the gene matches. Germline assignment: CDR1 MDHEN and CDR2 SYDVKM. The CDR3 extends over 15 amino acids. The CDR3 DNA reads as TGTGCCAGCAATAGTCCCGGGACAGTGGACAATGAGCAGTTCTTC. Translated, it gives CASNSPGTVDNEQFF.

The rearrangement links TRBV27 to TRBJ1-2; D is possibly TRBD1 (6 bases). The V end lost 6 bases, the J end lost 2 bases, and 22 bases lay between the germline ends. The CDR3 contains 17 residues. Germline values: CDR1 MNHEY, CDR2 SMNVEV (reference sequence). The CDR3 DNA reads as TGTGCCAGCAGCCTGACCATCTTAGGACAGCACAACTATGGCTACACCTTC. As protein: CASSLTILGQHNYGYTF.

CDR3 sequence reads: CASSQVPPNVDYGYTF. DNA for the CDR3: TGCGCCAGCAGCCAAGTACCTCCTAACGTGGACTATGGCTACACCTTC. This chain uses TRBV4-3 with TRBJ1-2, with D hard to call. Trimming pared 1 base from V and 3 bases from J, leaving 15 bases between. The germline gives CDR1 LGHNA, CDR2 YSLEER. This CDR3 has 16 residues.

This chain connects TRBV20-1 to TRBJ2-5, with TRBD2 as a possible D gene (5 bases). The length of the CDR3 is 16 residues. Germline CDR1 reads DFQATT; CDR2 reads SNEGSKA (reference sequence). The V end lost 2 bases, the J end lost 5 bases, and 21 bases lay between the germline ends. The CDR3 loop reads CSARTTGIGSRETQYF. The CDR3 DNA reads as TGCAGTGCTAGAACGACGGGGATAGGCTCGAGGGAGACCCAGTACTTC.

The chain employs TRBV5-1 and TRBJ2-5; D unclear. Trimming pared 4 bases from V and 11 bases from J, leaving 12 bases between. The CDR3 has 11 residues. CDR1 SGHRS and CDR2 YFSETQ come from the germline V gene. The DNA of the CDR3 is TGCGCCAGCAGCGGTGGTATTGAGCAGTACTTC. Translating it yields CASSGGIEQYF.

The chain has TRBV4-1 and TRBJ1-2; D remains ambiguous. This CDR3 spans 15 amino acids. Germline V gives CDR1 MGHRA, CDR2 YSYEKL. The V gene lost 0 bases and the J gene lost 4 bases, with 12 bases spanning the gap. This CDR3 is CASSQDSRETYGYTF. CDR3 nucleotides: TGCGCCAGCAGCCAAGATAGTCGGGAAACCTATGGCTACACCTTC.

Only one count was recorded for this clonotype. The V gene is TRBV30, the J gene TRBJ2-5, with no clear D. This CDR3 has 12 residues. Germline CDR1 GTSNPN, CDR2 SVGIG (reference sequence). Trimming cost V 3 bases and J 4 bases, with 9 bases left between them. This chain's CDR3 is CAWRPSGETQYF. The CDR3 DNA reads TGTGCCTGGAGGCCCAGTGGAGAGACCCAGTACTTC.

This clonotype was observed a few times. V usage is TRBV9 and J usage is TRBJ1-2; tentatively, D is TRBD1 (6 bases). The CDR3 extends over 15 amino acids. Trimming took off 0 bases at V and 2 bases at J, with 11 bases between the two ends. Germline V gives CDR1 SGDLS, CDR2 YYNGEE. The CDR3 coding sequence is TGTGCCAGCAGCGTAGGTTTAGGACAGAACTATGGCTACACCTTC. Its translation: CASSVGLGQNYGYTF.